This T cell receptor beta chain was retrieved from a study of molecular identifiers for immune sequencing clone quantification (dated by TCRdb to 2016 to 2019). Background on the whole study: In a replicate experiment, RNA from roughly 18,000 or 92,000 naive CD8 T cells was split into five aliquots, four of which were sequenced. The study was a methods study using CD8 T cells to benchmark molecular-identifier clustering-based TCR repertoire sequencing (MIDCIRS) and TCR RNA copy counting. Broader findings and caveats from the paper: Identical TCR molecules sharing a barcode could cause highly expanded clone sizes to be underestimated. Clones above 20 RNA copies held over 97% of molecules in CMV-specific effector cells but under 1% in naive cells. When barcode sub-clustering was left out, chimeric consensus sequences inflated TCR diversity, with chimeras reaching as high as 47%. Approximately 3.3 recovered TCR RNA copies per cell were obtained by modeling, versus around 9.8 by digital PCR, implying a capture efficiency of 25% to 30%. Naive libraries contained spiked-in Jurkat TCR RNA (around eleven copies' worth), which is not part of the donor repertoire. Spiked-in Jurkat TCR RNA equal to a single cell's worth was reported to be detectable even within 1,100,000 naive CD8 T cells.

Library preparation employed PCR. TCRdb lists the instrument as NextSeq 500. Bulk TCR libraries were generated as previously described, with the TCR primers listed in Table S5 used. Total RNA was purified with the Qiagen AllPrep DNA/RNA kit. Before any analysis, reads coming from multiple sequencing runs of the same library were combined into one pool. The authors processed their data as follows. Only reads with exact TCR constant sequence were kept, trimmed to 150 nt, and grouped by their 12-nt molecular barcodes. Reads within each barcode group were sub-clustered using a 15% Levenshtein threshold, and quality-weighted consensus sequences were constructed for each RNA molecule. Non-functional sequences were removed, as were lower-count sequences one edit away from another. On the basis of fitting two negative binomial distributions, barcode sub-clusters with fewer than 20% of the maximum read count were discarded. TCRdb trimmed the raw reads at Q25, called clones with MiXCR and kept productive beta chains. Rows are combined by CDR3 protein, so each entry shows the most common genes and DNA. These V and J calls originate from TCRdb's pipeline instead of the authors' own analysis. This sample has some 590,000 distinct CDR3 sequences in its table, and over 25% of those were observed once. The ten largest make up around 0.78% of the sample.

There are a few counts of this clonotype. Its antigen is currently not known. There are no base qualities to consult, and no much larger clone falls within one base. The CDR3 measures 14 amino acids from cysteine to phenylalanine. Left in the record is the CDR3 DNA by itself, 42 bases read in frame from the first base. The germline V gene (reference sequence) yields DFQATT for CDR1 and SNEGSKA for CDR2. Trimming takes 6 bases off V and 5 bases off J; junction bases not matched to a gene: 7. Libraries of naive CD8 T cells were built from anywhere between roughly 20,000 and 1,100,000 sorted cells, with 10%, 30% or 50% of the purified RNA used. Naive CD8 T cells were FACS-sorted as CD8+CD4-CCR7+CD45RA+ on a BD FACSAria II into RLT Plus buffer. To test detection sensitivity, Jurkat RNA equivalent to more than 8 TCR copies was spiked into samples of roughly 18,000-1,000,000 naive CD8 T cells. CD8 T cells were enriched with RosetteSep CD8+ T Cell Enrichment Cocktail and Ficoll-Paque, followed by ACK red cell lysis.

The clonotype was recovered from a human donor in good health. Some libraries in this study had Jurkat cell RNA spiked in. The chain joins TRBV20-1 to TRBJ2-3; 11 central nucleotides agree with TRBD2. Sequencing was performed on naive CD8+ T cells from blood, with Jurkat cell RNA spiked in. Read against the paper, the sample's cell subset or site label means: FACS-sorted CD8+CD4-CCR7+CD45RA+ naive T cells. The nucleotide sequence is TGCAGTGCCGTAGCGGGGGGGGGTGTAGATACGCAGTATTTT. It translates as CSAVAGGGVDTQYF.